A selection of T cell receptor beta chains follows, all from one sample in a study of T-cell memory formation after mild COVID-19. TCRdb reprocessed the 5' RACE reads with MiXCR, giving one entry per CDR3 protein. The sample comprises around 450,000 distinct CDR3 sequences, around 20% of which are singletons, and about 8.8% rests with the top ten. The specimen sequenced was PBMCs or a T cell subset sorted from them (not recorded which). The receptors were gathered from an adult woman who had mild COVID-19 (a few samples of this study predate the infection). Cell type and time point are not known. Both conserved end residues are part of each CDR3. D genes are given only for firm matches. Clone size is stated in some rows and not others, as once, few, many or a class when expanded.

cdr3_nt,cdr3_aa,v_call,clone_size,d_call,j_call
TGTGCCACCAGCAGAGATCTCGGGGCCTCTAACTATGGCTACACCTTC,CATSRDLGASNYGYTF,TRBV15,few,.,TRBJ1-2
TGTGCCAGCGCCGAACGGACAGGGCCTTACTCTAATGAAAAACTGTTTTTT,CASAERTGPYSNEKLFF,TRBV25-1,.,TRBD1,TRBJ1-4
TGTGCCAGTCAGGTGCCAGGGGAGGCCGGGGAGCTGTTTTTT,CASQVPGEAGELFF,TRBV6-2/TRBV6-3,few,.,TRBJ2-2
TGTGCCAGCAGTTTATTAGGGCAGAGCTATGGCTACACCTTC,CASSLLGQSYGYTF,TRBV12-3/TRBV12-4,.,.,TRBJ1-2
TGTGCCAGCAGCTTACACCCCTCGGGGACAGGAGGGATGAACACTGAAGCTTTCTTT,CASSLHPSGTGGMNTEAFF,TRBV7-3,.,TRBD1,TRBJ1-1
TGTGCCACCAGTGATTTGCGGTCAGCGGGAGTAGGCACCGGGGAGCTGTTTTTT,CATSDLRSAGVGTGELFF,TRBV24-1,many,TRBD2,TRBJ2-2
TGTGCCAGCAGCTTTTCGGGGATTAAGCCCCAGCATTTT,CASSFSGIKPQHF,TRBV3-1,few,.,TRBJ1-5
TGTGCCAGCGGTCCCGAAAGGGCCCAGCATTTT,CASGPERAQHF,TRBV25-1,.,.,TRBJ1-5
TGTGCCAGCAGGGACCCCAACCCGTGGGAGACCCAGTACTTC,CASRDPNPWETQYF,TRBV6-1,few,.,TRBJ2-5
TGCAGTGCTAGAGCGCGAGGGACCTACGAGCAGTACTTC,CSARARGTYEQYF,TRBV20-1,.,.,TRBJ2-7
TGCGCCAGCAGCGCGGGACTAGCGGGGGCCTACGAGCAGTACTTC,CASSAGLAGAYEQYF,TRBV5-1,.,TRBD2,TRBJ2-7
TGTGCCAGCGGTTTAGGGTGGGGCGAGCAGTACTTC,CASGLGWGEQYF,TRBV12-3/TRBV12-4,few,.,TRBJ2-7
TGTGCCATCAGTGATCCCAGGGGGCTCGGGAACACTGAAGCTTTCTTT,CAISDPRGLGNTEAFF,TRBV10-3,.,TRBD1,TRBJ1-1
TGTGCCACCAGCAGAGAGTCATCACAGAATCAGCCCCAGCATTTT,CATSRESSQNQPQHF,TRBV15,.,.,TRBJ1-5
TGTGCCAGTCGGCGAACAGCCTTTAGCGGGAGAGTCTACAATGAGCAGTTCTTC,CASRRTAFSGRVYNEQFF,TRBV2,.,TRBD2,TRBJ2-1
TGTGCCTGGAGAGACTTTAGGGAGACAGGGCCGGGGACTGAAGCTTTCTTT,CAWRDFRETGPGTEAFF,TRBV30,few,TRBD1,TRBJ1-1
TGTGCCAGCAGTGTAGCTAGCCTCACAGATACGCAGTATTTT,CASSVASLTDTQYF,TRBV25-1,few,.,TRBJ2-3
TGCAGCGTTAGCGGGGGGGCACGGGGAAAGGAGTATTTT,CSVSGGARGKEYF,TRBV29-1,.,TRBD2,TRBJ2-3
TGTGCCAGCTCATCAGGCCAGCAAGAGACCCAGTACTTC,CASSSGQQETQYF,TRBV18,many,.,TRBJ2-5
TGCAGTGCCCAGGGGACCGGGCTCGGGAATGAGCAGTTCTTC,CSAQGTGLGNEQFF,TRBV20-1,.,.,TRBJ2-1
TGTGCCAGCAACACTCTGGACAGAGGGAACACTGAAGCTTTCTTT,CASNTLDRGNTEAFF,TRBV5-4,.,.,TRBJ1-1
TGTGCCAGCAGCGTAGGACAGGCGAGTGAGCAGTACTTC,CASSVGQASEQYF,TRBV9,.,.,TRBJ2-7
TGTGCCAGCAGCTTAGTGGGGGAGTCCTACGAGCAGTACTTC,CASSLVGESYEQYF,TRBV7-6,many,.,TRBJ2-7
TGTGCCAGCAGCTTACTGGGGGCACGTGAAAAACTGTTTTTT,CASSLLGAREKLFF,TRBV7-2,.,.,TRBJ1-4
TGTGCCAGCAGCTTATCGGTCCGCTACGAGCAGTACTTC,CASSLSVRYEQYF,TRBV7-2,.,.,TRBJ2-7
TGTGCCACCAGTGATTTGGCAGGGGCAGATACGCAGTATTTT,CATSDLAGADTQYF,TRBV24-1,.,.,TRBJ2-3
TGTGCCAGCAGCCTGGGGGACAGGGGAGGCACCGGGGAGCTGTTTTTT,CASSLGDRGGTGELFF,TRBV7-6,.,TRBD1,TRBJ2-2
TGCGCCAGCAGCCAAGATCAATCGGCAGGGCTGATTGGTACAGATACGCAGTATTTT,CASSQDQSAGLIGTDTQYF,TRBV4-3,few,.,TRBJ2-3
TGTGCCAGCAGGGGGCCCGGCAACCAGGCAGCTAACTATGGCTACACCTTC,CASRGPGNQAANYGYTF,TRBV2,few,.,TRBJ1-2
TGTGCCAGCAGCCAAAGGGGGGGTGAGCAGTTCTTC,CASSQRGGEQFF,TRBV3-1,many,.,TRBJ2-1
TGTGCCACCAGTGACCCGGGGAGCCTGCAATCAAATGAGCAGTTCTTC,CATSDPGSLQSNEQFF,TRBV24-1,few,.,TRBJ2-1
TGTGCCAGCAGCTTGGGAGGGGGGCCGCGCACAGATACGCAGTATTTT,CASSLGGGPRTDTQYF,TRBV5-5,.,.,TRBJ2-3
TGCAGTGCTAGGGGATTAAGGGGTTACGAGCAGTACTTC,CSARGLRGYEQYF,TRBV20-1,once,.,TRBJ2-7
TGTGCCAGCAGTGGGGGACTAGCGGGAGGGGGAGATACGCAGTATTTT,CASSGGLAGGGDTQYF,TRBV6-1,.,TRBD2,TRBJ2-3
TGTGCCAGCAGCCCCCCCCGAAGGGGCATCCGAACTAATGAAAAACTGTTTTTT,CASSPPRRGIRTNEKLFF,TRBV7-9,few,.,TRBJ1-4
TGTGCCAGTAGTATTTCCCTTAGGGATGGCTACACCTTC,CASSISLRDGYTF,TRBV19,few,.,TRBJ1-2
TGTGCCAGCAGCCGTTACGGGGAGCAGTACTTC,CASSRYGEQYF,TRBV7-9,few,.,TRBJ2-7
TGTGCCAGCGCCGGTGTTAATGAAAAACTGTTTTTT,CASAGVNEKLFF,TRBV9,.,.,TRBJ1-4
TGTGCCAGCAGCCGGACAGGGGGCGCCGGCACTGAAGCTTTCTTT,CASSRTGGAGTEAFF,TRBV3-1,.,TRBD1,TRBJ1-1
TGTGCCAGCAGTGAAAGACAACTAGCGGGGGGGCGCCATGAGCAGTTCTTC,CASSERQLAGGRHEQFF,TRBV2,.,TRBD2,TRBJ2-1
TGTGCCAGCAGCCCCACATTCCAGAAGGGCTACACCTTC,CASSPTFQKGYTF,TRBV27,.,.,TRBJ1-2
TGTGCCAGCAGCTTACAACTAGCGGGGACCGATACGCAGTATTTT,CASSLQLAGTDTQYF,TRBV7-2,many,TRBD2,TRBJ2-3
TGTGCCAGCAGCTTTACACAGGGGGCGAACACCGGGGAGCTGTTTTTT,CASSFTQGANTGELFF,TRBV7-9,many,TRBD1,TRBJ2-2
TGTGCCAGCAGCCAAGGCGTAGCGGGGGGGCCGGAACGGGAGACCCAGTACTTC,CASSQGVAGGPERETQYF,TRBV4-2,.,TRBD2,TRBJ2-5
TGCAGCGTTGAAGGGGTTGGCAGAGAATCTGAGCAGTACTTC,CSVEGVGRESEQYF,TRBV29-1,few,.,TRBJ2-7
TGCGCCAGCAGCATGACAGGGGTCACTGAAGCTTTCTTT,CASSMTGVTEAFF,TRBV5-1,.,TRBD1,TRBJ1-1
TGTGCCAGCAGCTATCCTGGGGCTCGCCACGAGCAGTACTTC,CASSYPGARHEQYF,TRBV5-4,.,.,TRBJ2-7
TGCAGTCAAGCCCACACGGGGAGGGATACGCAGTATTTT,CSQAHTGRDTQYF,TRBV20-1,.,.,TRBJ2-3
TGTGCCAGCAGCAGTTGGGCAGGGGGGACAGATACGCAGTATTTT,CASSSWAGGTDTQYF,TRBV12-3/TRBV12-4,.,.,TRBJ2-3
TGCAGTGCTTCGGGGCGGAGGGGGAAGAATCAGCCCCAGCATTTT,CSASGRRGKNQPQHF,TRBV20-1,.,.,TRBJ1-5
TGTGCCAGCACCCCGGGACAGTTAAGGGATGAGCAGTTCTTC,CASTPGQLRDEQFF,TRBV6-6,.,TRBD1,TRBJ2-1
TGTGCCAGCAGCCAGGGACCTGAAGCTTTATTT,CASSQGPEALF,TRBV6-5,.,.,TRBJ1-1
TGTGCCAGCAGCTTAGATTGGGGGGACGGCACCTTCGCTTCGTATGGCTACACCTTC,CASSLDWGDGTFASYGYTF,TRBV11-2,.,.,TRBJ1-2
TGTGCCAGCAGCACGGACAGGGGATCGGGTTCACCCCTCCACTTT,CASSTDRGSGSPLHF,TRBV7-9,few,TRBD1,TRBJ1-6
TGTGCCAGCAGCTTACCTGCGGGAGGCAGCACAGATACGCAGTATTTT,CASSLPAGGSTDTQYF,TRBV7-9,.,TRBD2,TRBJ2-3
TGTGCCAGCAGCTCCGTACAGGGGAGGTTCGAGACCCAGTACTTC,CASSSVQGRFETQYF,TRBV7-7,few,.,TRBJ2-5
TGTGCCAGTAGTATAGGAGACAGGGTGAACACCGGGGAGCTGTTTTTT,CASSIGDRVNTGELFF,TRBV19,few,TRBD1,TRBJ2-2